The 10 T cell receptor beta chains reported below all come from one sample, sequenced in a study of blood T cell repertoires in COVID-19. Sequenced by immunoSEQ multiplex PCR; TCRdb stores in-frame clones only, minus some. Counted here are about 62,000 clones, 76% occurring once; the ten biggest clones make up approximately 6.8%. Specimen: peripheral blood. These receptors were taken from a woman between 50 and 59 years old with active or convalescent COVID-19.

This clone is labeled as large. The chain carries TRBV11-2 and TRBJ2-1; 10 nucleotides match TRBD2. CDR3 length: 15 amino acids. After removal of 5 bases from V and 2 bases from J, the junction contained 3 bases not matched to a gene. The germline gives CDR1 SGHAT, CDR2 FQNNGV. The CDR3 DNA sequence: TGTGCCAGCAGCCTCGGACTAGCGGCCTACAATGAGCAGTTCTTC. Protein product: CASSLGLAAYNEQFF.

The DNA of the CDR3 is TGCGCCAGCAGTTCGCCGGGAGGGAGAACCGGGGAGCTGTTTTTT. Its translation: CASSSPGGRTGELFF. The chain is built from TRBV5-1 and TRBJ2-2; 8 bases line up with TRBD2. The germline V gene encodes CDR1 SGHRS and CDR2 YFSETQ. J was trimmed by 5 bases and V by 5 bases; bases with no gene match: 8. The CDR3 runs 15 residues.

The gene calls are TRBV27 and TRBJ2-1; 9 nucleotides match TRBD2. The CDR3 is made up of 16 amino acids. V shed 2 bases and J 4 bases; nucleotides not matched to a gene: 6. Germline CDR1 is MNHEY and CDR2 is SMNVEV (reference sequence). The CDR3 is CASSLAAGGSYNEQFF. The CDR3, as DNA: TGTGCCAGCAGTTTAGCGGCGGGAGGGTCTTACAATGAGCAGTTCTTC.

This CDR3 reads CASTPVGAGTGELFF. The CDR3 DNA follows: TGTGCCAGTACCCCGGTGGGGGCTGGCACCGGGGAGCTGTTTTTT. The genes are TRBV19 and TRBJ2-2, with TRBD1 as a possible D gene (6 bases). The CDR3 extends over 15 amino acids. Trimming pared 7 bases from V and 4 bases from J, leaving 16 bases between. Germline V gene data show CDR1 as LNHDA and CDR2 as SQIVND (reference sequence).

The chain joins TRBV9 to TRBJ1-2, with 7 bases identical to TRBD1. The CDR3 spans 15 residues. Germline lookup yields CDR1 SGDLS and CDR2 YYNGEE. The trim removed 3 bases at V and 3 bases at J, leaving 8 bases unmatched. In DNA form, the CDR3 reads TGTGCCAGCAGCGCTCCCGGGACAGAGTACTATGGCTACACCTTC. Its protein product is CASSAPGTEYYGYTF.

V is TRBV7-9 and J is TRBJ2-5, with D tentatively TRBD2 (6 bases). Germline V gene data show CDR1 as SEHNR and CDR2 as FQNEAQ (reference sequence). The CDR3 spans 12 residues. Trimming shortened V by 6 bases and J by 4 bases, and 9 bases separated the two germline ends. The CDR3 here is CASRAEGETQYF. CDR3 nucleotide sequence: TGTGCCAGCAGAGCGGAGGGAGAGACCCAGTACTTC.

This clone has only a few counts. The rearrangement joins TRBV7-2 to TRBJ2-7, with 8 bases aligning to TRBD2. This CDR3 region has 14 residues. J lost 3 bases, V lost 7 bases, and 8 bases had no gene match. CDR1 and CDR2 (germline): SGHTA, FQGNSA. The CDR3 sequence is CASTPSGRLYEQYF. The CDR3 nucleotides are TGTGCCAGCACCCCTAGCGGGCGCCTCTACGAGCAGTACTTC.

The chain has TRBV5-1 and TRBJ2-7; 10 nucleotides align to TRBD1. Germline values: CDR1 SGHRS, CDR2 YFSETQ. CDR3 length: 13 residues. V shed 5 bases, J shed 8 bases, and the junction held 7 bases outside the gene matches. CDR3 region: CASSQGTGAQQYF. CDR3 nucleotide sequence: TGCGCCAGCAGTCAGGGGACAGGGGCACAGCAGTACTTC.

This clone was picked up a small number of times. This chain connects TRBV19 to TRBJ2-2, with D unclear. The CDR3 spans 15 residues. The germline V gene has CDR1 LNHDA and CDR2 SQIVND (reference sequence). V was clipped by 1 base and J by 7 bases, with 13 bases between them. The CDR3 DNA is TGTGCCAGTAGTATAGTCCCCGGGTCCGACGGGGAGCTGTTTTTT. Its protein product is CASSIVPGSDGELFF.

The rearrangement links TRBV2 to TRBJ1-1, with TRBD1 as a possible D gene (6 bases). CDR3 length equals 14 residues. Trimming cost V 5 bases and J 1 base, with 11 bases left between them. Germline V gene sequence: CDR1 SNHLY, CDR2 FYNNEI. The CDR3 spells CASSPQGRNTEAFF. CDR3 DNA: TGTGCCAGCAGTCCTCAGGGGAGGAACACTGAAGCTTTCTTT.